This entry lists 24 T cell receptor beta chains sequenced from one sample in a study of identical twins. TCRdb ran MiXCR on the 5' RACE reads and lists one entry per CDR3 protein. The table has approximately 1.8 million distinct CDR3 sequences, about 32% seen once. The sequenced material came from cord blood. Every receptor here comes from a newborn girl in good health.

A note on this clonotype: A read error is possible here, since a much larger clone lies one base away. The chain uses TRBV6-2 or TRBV6-3 and TRBJ2-7, with 14 bases identical to TRBD2. The CDR3 runs 14 residues. Germline values: CDR1 MNHEY, CDR2 SVGEGT. The trim removed 5 bases at V and 6 bases at J, leaving 3 bases unmatched. Written as DNA, the CDR3 is TGTGCCAGCAGTCCGGGACTAGCGGGAGTCGAGCAGTACTTC. Its protein product is CASSPGLAGVEQYF.

The V and J genes are TRBV6-1 and TRBJ2-1; D unclear. CDR1 is MNHNS, CDR2 SASEGT, per germline. V dropped 6 bases and J dropped 2 bases, with 11 bases sitting between them. The CDR3 consists of 14 residues. This chain's CDR3 is CASRTVTPYNEQFF. The DNA for the CDR3 is TGTGCCAGCAGGACCGTAACCCCCTACAATGAGCAGTTCTTC.

The chain couples TRBV9 to TRBJ1-1; D is perhaps TRBD1 (6 bases). Trimming stripped 2 bases from V and 1 base from J, with 12 bases between. CDR1 and CDR2 (germline): SGDLS, YYNGEE. This CDR3 is built from 15 residues. The CDR3 bases are TGTGCCAGCAGCGTGCGGGGGGCGCCGAACACTGAAGCTTTCTTT. This encodes CASSVRGAPNTEAFF.

This clonotype was seen repeatedly, ten times or more. The CDR3 loop reads CAITGTGGNEQFF. CDR3 sequence (DNA): TGTGCCATCACCGGGACAGGGGGCAATGAGCAGTTCTTC. V and J are TRBV10-3 and TRBJ2-1, with 11 bases matching TRBD1. The V and J ends lost 7 bases and 6 bases, in that order; junction bases with no gene match: 2. The CDR3 is made up of 13 amino acids. Germline values: CDR1 ENHRY, CDR2 SYGVKD.

The table lists this clonotype with a few counts. This chain connects TRBV4-1 to TRBJ2-7; 7 bases agree with TRBD2. In germline, CDR1 is MGHRA, CDR2 YSYEKL. Trimming at V came to 0 bases and at J to 3 bases, leaving 2 bases not matched to a gene. The CDR3 is 14 residues long. CDR3 loop: CASSQESSGYEQYF. CDR3 DNA: TGCGCCAGCAGCCAAGAATCTAGCGGCTACGAGCAGTACTTC.

The chain combines TRBV7-2 with TRBJ2-7; no reliable D call. Looked up from germline, CDR1 is SGHTA and CDR2 is FQGNSA. Trimming cost V 1 base and J 0 bases, with 13 bases left between them. The CDR3 totals 16 residues. The CDR3 DNA reads as TGTGCCAGCAGCTTAGGACCTCTCGTCAGCTCCTACGAGCAGTACTTC. Translating it yields CASSLGPLVSSYEQYF.

The chain carries TRBV11-2 and TRBJ1-2; 8 positions match TRBD1. Germline lookup yields CDR1 SGHAT and CDR2 FQNNGV. V lost 5 bases and J lost 0; bases outside the gene matches: 5. The CDR3 is 15 residues long. Written as DNA, the CDR3 is TGTGCCAGCAGCCGAGGACAGGGAACTAACTATGGCTACACCTTC. Protein: CASSRGQGTNYGYTF.

This clonotype occurred a few times. The chain combines TRBV20-1 with TRBJ1-2; D might be TRBD1 (5 bases). The CDR3 contains 18 residues. CDR1 and CDR2 from the germline V gene are DFQATT and SNEGSKA (reference sequence). V was clipped by 0 bases and J by 0 bases, with 20 bases between them. The CDR3: CSARDNRGAEQANYGYTF. DNA for the CDR3: TGCAGTGCTAGAGATAACCGCGGGGCGGAACAGGCTAACTATGGCTACACCTTC.

A word on this clonotype: The CDR3 end shows no conserved phenylalanine or tryptophan, and so a read error is likely. The chain carries TRBV7-2 and TRBJ2-5; D is unresolved. The ends were cut back, 2 bases at V and 1 base at J, with 2 bases in the middle. The length of the CDR3 is 12 residues. Germline lookup yields CDR1 SGHTA and CDR2 FQGNSA. The CDR3, as DNA: TGTGCCAGCAGCTTATTCCAAGAGACCCAGTACTTA. This sequence encodes CASSLFQETQYL.

This clonotype appeared a few times. The rearrangement joins TRBV20-1 to TRBJ2-7; TRBD2 matches 10 bases. The CDR3 consists of 13 residues. The germline CDR1 and CDR2 sequences are DFQATT and SNEGSKA (reference sequence). V was clipped by 6 bases and J by 2 bases; unmatched bases: 4. The CDR3 coding sequence is TGCAGTGCAGGACTAGCGGTTCCCTACGAGCAGTACTTC. This gives the protein CSAGLAVPYEQYF.

V is TRBV28 and J is TRBJ2-7; 10 bases are a match to TRBD2. There are 17 residues in the CDR3. The germline CDR1 and CDR2 sequences are MDHEN and SYDVKM. V was pared by 3 bases and J by 8 bases, with 16 bases of the junction left unmatched. The CDR3 is CASSLGSGRSQFTQQYF. The CDR3 bases are TGTGCCAGCAGTTTGGGTAGCGGGAGGTCCCAGTTTACGCAGCAGTACTTC.

V is TRBV7-2 and J is TRBJ2-3, with 7 bases aligning to TRBD2. This CDR3 is built from 15 residues. Germline V gene lookup returns CDR1 SGHTA and CDR2 FQGNSA. V shed 2 bases, J shed 2 bases, and the junction held 4 bases outside the gene matches. The chain's CDR3 is CASSLTRGFTDTQYF. In DNA, the CDR3 is TGTGCCAGCAGCTTAACGCGGGGGTTCACAGATACGCAGTATTTT.

The V call is TRBV29-1, the J call TRBJ1-2, with 9 bases matching TRBD1. CDR3 size: 13 residues. CDR1 and CDR2 (germline): SQVTM, ANQGSEA. With 6 bases clipped from V and 5 bases from J, the junction kept 7 bases outside the gene matches. CDR3 region: CSVPFDRGYGYTF. The DNA for the CDR3 is TGCAGCGTCCCTTTTGACAGGGGGTATGGCTACACCTTC.

Remarks on this clonotype: The junction and the germline gene differ at one end; a read error may be behind it. The rearrangement uses TRBV29-1 and TRBJ1-2; D unclear. CDR3 length: 11 amino acids. CDR1 and CDR2 from the germline V gene are SQVTM and ANQGSEA. CDR3 sequence (DNA): TGCAGCGTTGCGAGTGACTATGGCTACATCTTC. Translated, it gives CSVASDYGYIF.

This clonotype was counted a few times. The chain uses TRBV13 and TRBJ2-1; 13 bases map to TRBD2. Trimming took 5 bases from V and 8 from J; bases not matched to a gene: 3. CDR3 length equals 14 residues. The germline V gene encodes CDR1 PRHDT and CDR2 FYEKMQ (reference sequence). The CDR3 protein is CASSRGLAGHEQFF. The CDR3 DNA sequence: TGTGCCAGCAGCCGGGGACTAGCGGGACATGAGCAGTTCTTC.

The chain combines TRBV24-1 with TRBJ2-5; 9 bases map to TRBD2. The J call may not be correct, given that the DNA end is closer to TRBJ2-7. CDR1 is KGHDR and CDR2 is SFDVKD in the germline V gene. The length of the CDR3 is 15 residues. In DNA form, the CDR3 reads TGTGCCACCAGTGATGCTAGCGGGAAACTACCCGAGCAGTACTTC. Protein sequence: CATSDASGKLPEQYF.

The chain links TRBV14 to TRBJ1-1, with D unresolved. Germline-derived CDR1 and CDR2 are SGHDN and FVKESK. The CDR3 contains 14 residues. V lost 1 base and J 4 bases, leaving 10 bases between the germline ends. As DNA, the CDR3 is TGTGCCAGCAGCCAAGTTTCCGGTGGCACTGAAGCTTTCTTT. Its protein is CASSQVSGGTEAFF. Full variable domain (rest looked up from reference TRBV14 and TRBJ1-1): EAGVTQFPSHSVIEKGQTVTLRCDPISGHDNLYWYRRVMGKEIKFLLHFVKESKQDESGMPNNRFLAERTGGTYSTLKVQPAELEDSGVYFCASSQVSGGTEAFFGQGTRLTVV.

This rearrangement joins TRBV6-5 to TRBJ2-1; 7 nucleotides match TRBD2. The junction had 9 bases not matched to a gene; V was cut back by 0 bases and J by 10 bases. The germline gives CDR1 MNHEY, CDR2 SVGAGI. The CDR3 has 15 residues. The CDR3 DNA reads TGTGCCAGCAGTTACTCAGGGCGGGAGCGTGGCGAGCAGTTCTTC. Translating gives CASSYSGRERGEQFF.

This clonotype was seen a handful of times. The V gene is TRBV5-1, the J gene TRBJ2-3; unclear D gene. Trimming took 4 bases from V and 1 from J, leaving 13 bases between them. The CDR3 is made up of 15 amino acids. Germline values: CDR1 SGHRS, CDR2 YFSETQ. The CDR3 DNA follows: TGCGCCAGCAGCCACCTTAGTCGGGGCACAGATACGCAGTATTTT. Translation: CASSHLSRGTDTQYF. The full variable domain, its missing parts supplied by reference TRBV5-1 and TRBJ2-3, is KAGVTQTPRYLIKTRGQQVTLSCSPISGHRSVSWYQQTPGQGLQFLFEYFSETQRNKGNFPGRFSGRQFSNSRSEMNVSTLELGDSALYLCASSHLSRGTDTQYFGPGTRLTVL.

This CDR3 reads CASSLRATLQETQYF. CDR3 bases: TGTGCCAGCAGCTTGAGGGCAACCCTCCAAGAGACCCAGTACTTC. The genes are TRBV11-2 and TRBJ2-5, with D possibly being TRBD2 (5 bases). CDR1 and CDR2 from the germline V gene are SGHAT and FQNNGV. The germline V and J ends were trimmed by 3 bases and 1 base, with 12 bases remaining between them. The CDR3 consists of 15 residues.

This clonotype was detected many times. The CDR3 protein is CASSVGDRSYEQYF. The DNA for the CDR3 is TGTGCCAGCAGCGTAGGGGACCGCTCCTACGAGCAGTACTTC. The chain joins TRBV9 to TRBJ2-7; D is perhaps TRBD1 or TRBD2 (5 bases each). V lost 0 bases to trimming and J lost 0 bases, with 7 bases between them. The CDR3 covers 14 residues. CDR1 is SGDLS, CDR2 YYNGEE, per germline.

The sample holds a few counts of this clonotype. This chain uses TRBV20-1 with TRBJ2-7, with 13 bases matching TRBD2. In germline, CDR1 is DFQATT, CDR2 SNEGSKA (reference sequence). Losses at the gene ends were 1 base for V and 2 bases for J; bases not matched to a gene: 11. This CDR3 region has 18 residues. The CDR3 nucleotides read TGCAGTGCTAGAGCTCACGCCGGACTAGCGGGGGCCGCCTACGAGCAGTACTTC. It yields the protein CSARAHAGLAGAAYEQYF.

The chain employs TRBV2 and TRBJ2-3, with 8 bases identical to TRBD2. Trimming took 7 bases from V and 6 from J; bases not matched to a gene: 12. This CDR3 has 15 amino acids. The germline V gene has CDR1 SNHLY and CDR2 FYNNEI. The CDR3 DNA reads TGTGCCAGCATGGGGCGGGGGGATACGGCGGATACGCAGTATTTT. As protein: CASMGRGDTADTQYF.

The chain combines TRBV5-6 with TRBJ2-1, with D possibly being TRBD2 (5 bases). Germline V gene data show CDR1 as SGHDT and CDR2 as YYEEEE. CDR3 length: 18 residues. Between the trimmed V and J ends, which lost 4 bases and 6 bases, there was a span of 26 bases. The CDR3 nucleotides are TGTGCCAGCAGCCCAGAGGGCAAGAGGACTCACTCGTCCAATGAGCAGTTCTTC. Protein sequence: CASSPEGKRTHSSNEQFF.